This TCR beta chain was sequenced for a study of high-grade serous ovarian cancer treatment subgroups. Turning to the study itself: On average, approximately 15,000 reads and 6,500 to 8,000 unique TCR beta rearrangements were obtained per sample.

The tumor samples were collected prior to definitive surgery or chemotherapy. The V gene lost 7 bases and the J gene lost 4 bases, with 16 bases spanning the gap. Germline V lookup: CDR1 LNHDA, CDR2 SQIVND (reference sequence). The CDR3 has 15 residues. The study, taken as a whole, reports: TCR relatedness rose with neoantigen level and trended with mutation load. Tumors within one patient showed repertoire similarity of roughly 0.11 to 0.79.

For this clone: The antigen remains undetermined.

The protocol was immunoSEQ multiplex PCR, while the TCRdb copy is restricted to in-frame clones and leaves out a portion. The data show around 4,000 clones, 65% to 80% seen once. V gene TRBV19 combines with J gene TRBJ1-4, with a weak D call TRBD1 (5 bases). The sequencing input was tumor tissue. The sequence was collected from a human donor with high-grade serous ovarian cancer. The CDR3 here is CASKNSGYGNEKLFF. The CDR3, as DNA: TGTGCCAGTAAAAATTCAGGGTACGGTAATGAAAAACTGTTTTTT.